Given below is one T cell receptor beta chain in context. This sample was taken from a study of blood T cell repertoires in COVID-19. Background on the study: Researchers got acute and convalescent COVID-19 samples from the United States, Italy and Spain.

Germline V gene sequence: CDR1 KGHDR, CDR2 SFDVKD. The length of the CDR3 is 20 residues. V was shortened by 2 bases and J by 0 bases, with 22 bases between the two germline ends. Original processing notes: Amplification of reference gene primers was used by the study to estimate nucleated cell counts. The table came from immunoSEQ multiplex PCR; TCRdb's copy has only in-frame clones and leaves some out. Clone size and V and J calls were adopted from that table, with D and trimming inferred from the DNA. This sample has roughly 200,000 clones; around 85% occur once, and the top ten carry over 15%. Sequenced: PBMCs or T cells enriched from blood (not recorded which). The chain carries TRBV24-1 and TRBJ1-3; D perhaps matches TRBD1 (6 bases). The receptor was isolated from a man between 40 and 49 years old who had recovered from COVID-19. CDR3 bases: TGTGCCACCAGTGATTGCCGGGACAAAGCTTACTGCAGCTCTGGAAACACCATATATTTT. It translates to CATSDCRDKAYCSSGNTIYF.